The sequence of this TCR beta chain was determined in a study of T-cell reconstitution after alpha-beta-depleted transplantation in children (dated by TCRdb to the mid-2010s). Background on the whole study: Using TCR repertoire profiling, the study quantitatively followed how T-cell immune reconstitution unfolded in children after TCRalphabeta/CD19-depleted allogeneic hematopoietic cell transplantation.

Library preparation used PCR. Sequencing used an Illumina HiSeq 2500. TCR library preparation used molecular barcoding, with unique molecular identifiers applied to normalize quantification of the TCRbeta repertoire. The public reads were quality trimmed at Q25 with fastp and then assembled into clones with MiXCR by TCRdb, keeping productive beta chains. Each CDR3 protein appears once, grouped with its most common genes and DNA. For this sample there are about 460,000 distinct CDR3 sequences; around 13% appear just once. The top ten clonotypes cover around 6.1% of the sample. On this clonotype itself: What this receptor recognizes is not known. Base quality data are lacking; no much larger clone is found one base away.

V loses 1 base at its end and J loses 11 bases; junction bases beyond the gene matches: 3. From the germline V gene (reference sequence), CDR1 is LNHDA and CDR2 is SQIVND. CDR3 length: 14 amino acids, cysteine to phenylalanine. Only the CDR3 DNA stays, 42 bases, in frame from base 1. The sequence is built from TRBV19 and TRBJ1-6, with 9 junctional bases fitting TRBD1. Sequenced here: PBMCs from the stem cell graft donor, sampled from the stem cell graft. The clonotype was recovered from a human donor who donated a stem cell graft to a child with combined immunodeficiency. The encoded CDR3 is CASSIGQGVTPLHF. The bases read TGTGCCAGTAGTATAGGACAGGGGGTTACACCCCTCCACTTT.